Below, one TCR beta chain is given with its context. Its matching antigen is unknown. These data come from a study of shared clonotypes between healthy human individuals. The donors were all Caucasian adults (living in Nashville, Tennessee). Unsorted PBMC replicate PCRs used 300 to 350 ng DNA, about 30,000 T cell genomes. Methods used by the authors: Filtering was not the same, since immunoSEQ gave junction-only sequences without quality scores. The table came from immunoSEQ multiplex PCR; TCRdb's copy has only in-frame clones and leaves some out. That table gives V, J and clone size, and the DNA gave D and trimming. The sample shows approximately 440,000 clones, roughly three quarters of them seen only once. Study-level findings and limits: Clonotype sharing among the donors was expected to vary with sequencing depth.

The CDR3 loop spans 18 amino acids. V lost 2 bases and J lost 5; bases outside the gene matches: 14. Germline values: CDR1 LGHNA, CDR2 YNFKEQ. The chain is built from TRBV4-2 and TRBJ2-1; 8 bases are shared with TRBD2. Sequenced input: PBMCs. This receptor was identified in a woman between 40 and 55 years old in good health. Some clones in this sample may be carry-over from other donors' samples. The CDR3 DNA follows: TGTGCCAGCAGCCAAAGATTGCCGCTAGCGGGCCTTCACAATGAGCAGTTCTTC. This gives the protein CASSQRLPLAGLHNEQFF.